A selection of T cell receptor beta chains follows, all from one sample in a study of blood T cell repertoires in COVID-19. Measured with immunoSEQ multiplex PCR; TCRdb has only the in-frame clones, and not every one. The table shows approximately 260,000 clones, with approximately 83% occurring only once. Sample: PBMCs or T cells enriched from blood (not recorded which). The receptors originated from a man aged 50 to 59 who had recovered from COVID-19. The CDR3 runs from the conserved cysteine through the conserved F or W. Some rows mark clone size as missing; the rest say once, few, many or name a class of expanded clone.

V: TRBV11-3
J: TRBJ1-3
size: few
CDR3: CASSLVIGPGNTIYF

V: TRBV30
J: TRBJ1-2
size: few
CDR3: CAWSVRTGGAGYTF

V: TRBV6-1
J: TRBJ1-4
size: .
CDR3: CASSEYRTNEKLFF

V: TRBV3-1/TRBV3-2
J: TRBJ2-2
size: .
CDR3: CASSQARSPTGELFF

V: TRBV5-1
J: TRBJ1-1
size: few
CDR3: CASSLAGNTEAFF

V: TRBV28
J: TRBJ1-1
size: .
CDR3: CATRGAGGRGNTEAFF

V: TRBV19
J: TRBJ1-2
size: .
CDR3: CASSALQGNVVPNTF

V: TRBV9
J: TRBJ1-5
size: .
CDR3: CASSTTGVGNQPQHF

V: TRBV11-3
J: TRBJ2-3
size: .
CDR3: CASSSSTSGFGMTDTQYF

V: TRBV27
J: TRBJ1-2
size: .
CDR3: CASTRAGGNYGYTF

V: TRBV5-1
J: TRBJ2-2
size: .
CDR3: CASSPANRASGELFF

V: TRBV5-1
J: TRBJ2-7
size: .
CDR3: CASVMGLPNYEQYF

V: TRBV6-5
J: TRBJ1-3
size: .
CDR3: CATKTGQGGGNTIYF

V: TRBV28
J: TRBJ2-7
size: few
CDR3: CASRILGTGKYEQYF

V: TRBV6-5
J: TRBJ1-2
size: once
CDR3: CASRQNFINTAYTF

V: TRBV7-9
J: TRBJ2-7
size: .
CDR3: CASSRVASSYEQYF

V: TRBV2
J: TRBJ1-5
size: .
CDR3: CASSPGPNNQPQHF

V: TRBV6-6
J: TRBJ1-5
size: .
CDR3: CASSYPESGQPQHF

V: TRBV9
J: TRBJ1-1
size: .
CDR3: CASSVVGGLRTEAFF

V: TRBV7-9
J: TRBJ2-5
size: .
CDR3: CASRTPGETQYF

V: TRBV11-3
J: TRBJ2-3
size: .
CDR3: CASSLPGTVRNTQYF

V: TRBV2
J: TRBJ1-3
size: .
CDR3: CASKGTGAGNTIYF

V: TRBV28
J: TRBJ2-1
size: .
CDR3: CASTSSKGAKNEQFF

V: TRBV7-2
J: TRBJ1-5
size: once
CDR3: CASRPSPVSNQPQHF

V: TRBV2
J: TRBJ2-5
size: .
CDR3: CASMISAEGTQYF

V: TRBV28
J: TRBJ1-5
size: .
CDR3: CASSFGRGYSNQPQHF

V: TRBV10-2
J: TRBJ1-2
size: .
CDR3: CASSRSPGDGYTF

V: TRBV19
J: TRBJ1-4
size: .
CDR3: CASSRSRPGGDEKLFF